This is a list of T cell receptor beta chains from one sample in a study of response to subunit inactivated influenza vaccine. TCRdb passed the RT-PCR reads through MiXCR, listing each CDR3 protein once. The sample consists of under 200,000 distinct CDR3 sequences, approximately 10% of them appearing once. Here the sequenced sample was non-naive T cells sorted from PBMCs, taken about 40 days after vaccination. The source is a man aged 45 to 65 who received an inactivated influenza vaccine. Both conserved end residues are part of each CDR3. D genes are given only for firm matches. Some rows have no size entry. The others give once, few or many, or a class for an expanded clone.

>TRBV3-1|-|TRBJ1-1|-
CASSPSGRRNTEAFF
TGTGCCAGCAGCCCCTCTGGTCGGAGGAACACTGAAGCTTTCTTT
>TRBV20-1|few|TRBJ2-5|TRBD1
CSLNRGLGETQYF
TGCAGTCTAAACAGGGGGCTGGGGGAGACCCAGTACTTC
>TRBV24-1|many|TRBJ1-5|-
CATSDFPGQPQHF
TGTGCCACCAGTGATTTCCCCGGTCAGCCCCAGCATTTT
>TRBV21-1|many|TRBJ2-1|-
CASSKEVGGSYNEQFF
TGTGCCAGCAGCAAAGAGGTGGGTGGCTCCTACAATGAGCAGTTCTTC
>TRBV20-1|-|TRBJ2-5|TRBD2
CSARATSGGVTQYF
TGCAGTGCTAGGGCAACTAGCGGGGGGGTGACCCAGTACTTC
>TRBV19|few|TRBJ1-1|-
CASSILGRANTEAFF
TGTGCCAGTAGTATTCTCGGCAGGGCGAACACTGAAGCTTTCTTT
>TRBV7-9|-|TRBJ2-7|-
CASSLGPWDEQYF
TGTGCCAGCAGCCTTGGTCCTTGGGACGAGCAGTACTTC
>TRBV11-3|-|TRBJ1-5|TRBD1
CASSFRDRDNQPQHF
TGTGCCAGCAGCTTCCGGGACAGGGACAATCAGCCCCAGCATTTT
>TRBV27|many|TRBJ1-1|TRBD1
CASSPHTGVSEAFF
TGTGCCAGCAGTCCCCACACAGGGGTCTCTGAAGCTTTCTTT
>TRBV5-1|-|TRBJ2-5|TRBD2
CASSVSGEETQYF
TGCGCCAGCAGCGTTAGCGGGGAGGAGACCCAGTACTTC
>TRBV11-2|-|TRBJ2-7|-
CASSSPSHRTYEQYF
TGTGCCAGCAGCTCTCCAAGCCATCGAACCTACGAGCAGTACTTC
>TRBV7-2|-|TRBJ2-7|-
CASSTRGASYEQYF
TGTGCCAGCAGCACCAGGGGCGCCTCCTACGAGCAGTACTTC
>TRBV7-2|-|TRBJ2-7|TRBD2
CASSSSGQPTSYEQYF
TGTGCCAGCAGCTCTAGCGGGCAACCTACTTCCTACGAGCAGTACTTC
>TRBV27|few|TRBJ2-7|TRBD1
CASSTGAGQYF
TGTGCCAGCAGTACAGGGGCCGGGCAGTACTTC
>TRBV12-3/TRBV12-4|many|TRBJ1-3|-
CASSSDRYSGNTIYF
TGTGCCAGCAGCTCGGACCGGTACTCTGGAAACACCATATATTTT
>TRBV10-3|many|TRBJ1-2|TRBD1
CAINSGGDYGYTF
TGTGCCATAAACTCAGGGGGCGACTATGGCTACACCTTC
>TRBV19|-|TRBJ2-1|TRBD2
CASSRGTSDYNEQFF
TGTGCCAGTAGTAGGGGGACTAGCGATTACAATGAGCAGTTCTTC
>TRBV3-1|few|TRBJ2-1|TRBD2
CASSQEAGGSSSYNEQFF
TGTGCCAGCAGCCAAGAGGCGGGGGGCTCGAGCTCCTACAATGAGCAGTTCTTC
>TRBV5-8|few|TRBJ1-5|TRBD1
CASSPTGQGRGQPQHF
TGTGCCAGCAGCCCAACAGGACAGGGGAGAGGTCAGCCCCAGCATTTT
>TRBV7-9|-|TRBJ2-5|TRBD1
CASSPPFRTGRETQYF
TGTGCCAGCAGCCCGCCCTTCCGGACAGGGCGAGAGACCCAGTACTTC
>TRBV19|-|TRBJ2-7|TRBD1
CASSIGQGSHEQYF
TGTGCCAGTAGTATAGGACAGGGGAGTCACGAGCAGTACTTC
>TRBV18|-|TRBJ2-3|-
CASSPPGGAQYF
TGTGCCAGCTCACCGCCCGGAGGGGCGCAGTATTTT
>TRBV3-1|-|TRBJ2-1|TRBD2
CASSQGTRYNEQFF
TGTGCCAGCAGCCAGGGGACTAGATACAATGAGCAGTTCTTC
>TRBV3-1|-|TRBJ2-7|-
CASSQESAGGHEQYF
TGTGCCAGCAGCCAAGAATCCGCAGGGGGGCACGAGCAGTACTTC
>TRBV4-2|few|TRBJ2-3|TRBD2
CASSQPYLGPSGSLRDTQYF
TGTGCCAGCAGCCAACCATACTTAGGGCCCAGCGGGAGCCTGCGAGATACGCAGTATTTT
>TRBV27|many|TRBJ2-1|TRBD2
CASSLTSGGYSYNEQFF
TGTGCCAGCAGTTTAACTAGCGGGGGCTACTCCTACAATGAGCAGTTCTTC
>TRBV19|-|TRBJ1-1|TRBD1
CASTDRGLNTEAFF
TGTGCCAGTACGGACAGGGGGCTTAACACTGAAGCTTTCTTT
>TRBV7-2|many|TRBJ2-1|TRBD2
CASSLLAGGYNEQFF
TGCGCCAGCAGCTTGCTAGCGGGGGGCTACAATGAGCAGTTCTTC
>TRBV20-1|many|TRBJ2-7|-
CSARDLGYEQYF
TGCAGTGCTAGAGATCTCGGCTACGAGCAGTACTTC
>TRBV7-2|many|TRBJ2-1|-
CASSSQGSGSYNEQFF
TGTGCCAGCAGCTCCCAGGGGAGCGGCTCCTACAATGAGCAGTTCTTC
>TRBV4-1|-|TRBJ1-2|-
CASSQGGLSNDYGYTF
TGCGCCAGCAGCCAGGGCGGATTGTCGAATGACTATGGCTACACCTTC
>TRBV10-3|-|TRBJ2-1|TRBD2
CAITMSGGPNNEQFF
TGTGCCATCACTATGAGCGGGGGGCCGAACAATGAGCAGTTCTTC
>TRBV12-3/TRBV12-4|few|TRBJ2-3|TRBD1
CASSHRGVKYF
TGTGCCAGCAGTCACAGGGGTGTGAAGTATTTT
>TRBV7-2|-|TRBJ1-3|-
CASSLVSSGNTIYF
TGTGCCAGCAGCTTAGTATCCTCTGGAAACACCATATATTTT
>TRBV5-4|-|TRBJ2-7|TRBD2
CASSKGLAGGLLSYEQYF
TGTGCCAGCAGCAAGGGACTAGCGGGAGGGTTGTTGTCCTACGAGCAGTACTTC
>TRBV10-2|-|TRBJ2-7|TRBD2
CASSESLAGGYEQYF
TGCGCCAGCAGTGAGTCCCTAGCGGGAGGATACGAGCAGTACTTC
>TRBV2|many|TRBJ2-1|-
CASSSRVIFF
TGTGCCAGCAGTTCGCGCGTAATTTTCTTC
>TRBV7-9|few|TRBJ2-2|-
CASSHTRGINTGELFF
TGTGCCAGCAGCCATACCAGGGGAATTAACACCGGGGAGCTGTTTTTT
>TRBV20-1|few|TRBJ1-4|-
CSARDIPREKLFF
TGCAGTGCTAGAGATATACCCCGGGAAAAACTGTTTTTT
>TRBV7-9|many|TRBJ2-5|-
CASSMWYPEGPETQYF
TGTGCCAGCAGCATGTGGTACCCCGAGGGGCCTGAGACCCAGTACTTC
>TRBV7-7|few|TRBJ1-5|-
CASSLARGRNSNQPQHF
TGTGCTAGCAGCTTAGCGAGGGGACGGAATAGCAATCAGCCCCAGCATTTT
>TRBV7-2|many|TRBJ2-5|-
CASSSATMKETQYF
TGTGCCAGCAGCTCCGCCACTATGAAAGAGACCCAGTACTTC
>TRBV5-1|-|TRBJ1-4|-
CASSLTGKTNEKLFF
TGCGCCAGCAGCTTAACAGGGAAAACTAATGAAAAACTGTTTTTT
>TRBV3-1|few|TRBJ2-3|TRBD1
CASSQRQGSSTDTQYF
TGTGCCAGCAGCCAAAGACAGGGGTCGAGCACAGATACGCAGTATTTT
>TRBV7-2|many|TRBJ2-2|-
CASSTQGTGELFF
TGTGCCAGCAGTACACAGGGCACCGGGGAGCTGTTTTTT
>TRBV5-1|many|TRBJ1-1|-
CASSFGQLNGEAFF
TGCGCCAGCAGCTTCGGGCAGCTAAATGGGGAAGCTTTCTTT
>TRBV18|many|TRBJ2-4|-
CASSPGSAQDMAKNIQYF
TGTGCCAGCTCACCGGGGAGCGCGCAGGATATGGCCAAAAACATTCAGTACTTC
>TRBV20-1|-|TRBJ1-1|-
CKGQPPLGTEAFF
TGCAAGGGGCAGCCACCTTTGGGGACTGAAGCTTTCTTT
>TRBV5-1|many|TRBJ2-2|TRBD1
CASSFDTDRGGTGELFF
TGCGCCAGCAGTTTTGACACGGACAGGGGAGGCACCGGGGAGCTGTTTTTT
>TRBV20-1|-|TRBJ1-1|-
CSARSGLGTEAFF
TGCAGTGCTAGATCAGGGCTGGGCACTGAAGCTTTCTTT
>TRBV4-1|-|TRBJ1-2|-
CASSPWGNYGYTF
TGCGCCAGCAGCCCGTGGGGGAACTATGGCTACACCTTC
>TRBV20-1|-|TRBJ2-7|TRBD2
CSARSGGFEQYF
TGCAGTGCGAGGTCGGGAGGTTTCGAGCAGTACTTC